The 26 T cell receptor beta chains reported below all come from one sample, sequenced in a study of blood T cell repertoires in COVID-19. Profiled with immunoSEQ multiplex PCR; TCRdb holds only in-frame clones, not every one. The top ten hold under 4.5% of the sample, which has approximately 300,000 clones, approximately 90% seen once. The sample comprised peripheral blood. The receptors were sampled from a woman aged 45 to 65 with active or convalescent COVID-19.

This chain joins TRBV7-8 and TRBJ1-1; maybe TRBD1 (5 bases). CDR1 and CDR2 from the germline V gene are SGHVS and FQNEAQ. The CDR3 is 14 amino acids. Trimming took 3 bases from V and 1 from J, leaving 9 bases between them. DNA of the CDR3: TGTGCCAGCAGCTTGGGACTTTCGAACACTGAAGCTTTCTTT. Translating it yields CASSLGLSNTEAFF.

The gene calls are TRBV7-3 and TRBJ2-1, with 8 bases identical to TRBD2. Trimming took 5 bases from V and 2 from J; bases not matched to a gene: 5. The CDR3 is made up of 15 amino acids. Germline CDR1 reads SGHTA; CDR2 reads FQGTGA. CDR3 amino acids: CASSTLAAPYNEQFF. Written as DNA, the CDR3 is TGTGCCAGCAGCACACTAGCGGCGCCCTACAATGAGCAGTTCTTC.

This rearrangement joins TRBV6-5 to TRBJ2-1; TRBD2 matches 9 bases. The V segment lost 7 bases and the J segment 7 bases; nucleotides outside the gene matches: 11. Germline V gives CDR1 MNHEY, CDR2 SVGAGI. This CDR3 has 15 residues. CDR3 loop: CASIGLAGARNEQFF. The DNA of the CDR3 is TGTGCCAGCATTGGGTTAGCGGGAGCTCGAAATGAGCAGTTCTTC.

The V gene is TRBV13, the J gene TRBJ1-3, with D possibly being TRBD1 (5 bases). Germline CDR1 PRHDT, CDR2 FYEKMQ (reference sequence). This CDR3 spans 16 amino acids. The V and J ends lost 6 bases and 0 bases respectively, with 15 bases between them. The CDR3 loop reads CASRSRGLNSGNTIYF. The DNA of the CDR3 is TGTGCCAGCAGAAGTAGGGGACTCAACTCTGGAAACACCATATATTTT.

V and J are TRBV7-8 and TRBJ2-5; D uncertain. V was clipped by 3 bases and J by 14 bases, with 19 bases between them. The CDR3 runs 13 residues. Germline V gives CDR1 SGHVS, CDR2 FQNEAQ. The CDR3 sequence: CASSFRTASLFYF. CDR3 nucleotides: TGTGCCAGCAGCTTCCGAACAGCAAGTTTATTCTACTTC.

The V gene is TRBV27, the J gene TRBJ2-3; D is perhaps TRBD2 (6 bases). V was shortened by 6 bases and J by 3 bases, with 10 bases between the two germline ends. The germline gives CDR1 MNHEY, CDR2 SMNVEV (reference sequence). The CDR3 loop spans 13 amino acids. CDR3 DNA sequence: TGTGCCAGCAGGGCGACTAGAACAGATACGCAGTATTTT. Its protein product is CASRATRTDTQYF.

The gene calls are TRBV28 and TRBJ1-4, with 7 bases matching TRBD1. The V gene's germline CDR1 is MDHEN and CDR2 SYDVKM. The CDR3 has 16 residues. Trimming at V came to 5 bases and at J to 3 bases, leaving 9 bases not matched to a gene. The CDR3 protein is CASSKGGAAANEKLFF. CDR3 coding DNA: TGTGCCAGCAGTAAAGGGGGCGCGGCGGCTAATGAAAAACTGTTTTTT.

This chain joins TRBV4-2 and TRBJ2-3, with 12 bases lining up with TRBD2. The CDR3 contains 16 residues. J was trimmed by 0 bases and V by 7 bases; bases with no gene match: 5. CDR1 and CDR2 from the germline V gene are LGHNA and YNFKEQ. CDR3 coding DNA: TGTGCCAGCACGACTAGCGGGGGCCTTAGCACAGATACGCAGTATTTT. Its protein is CASTTSGGLSTDTQYF.

This chain connects TRBV7-2 to TRBJ2-7, with D possibly being TRBD1 (6 bases). The CDR3 consists of 15 residues. Germline V gene sequence: CDR1 SGHTA, CDR2 FQGNSA. Trimming cost V 5 bases and J 2 bases, with 16 bases left between them. The CDR3 DNA is TGTGCCAGCAGCGCCCAGGGCGGACAGACCTACGAGCAGTACTTC. Residues: CASSAQGGQTYEQYF.

This chain connects TRBV19 to TRBJ1-5; no definite D call. The germline gives CDR1 LNHDA, CDR2 SQIVND (reference sequence). V was cut by 8 bases and J by 0 bases, with 11 bases left in between. The CDR3 extends over 14 amino acids. The chain's CDR3 is CASAAVNSNQPQHF. In nucleotides, the CDR3 is TGTGCCAGTGCCGCGGTCAATAGCAATCAGCCCCAGCATTTT.

The chain couples TRBV5-4 to TRBJ1-2; 9 bases line up with TRBD1. Germline trimming cut 4 bases from V and 8 bases from J; bases unmatched to any gene: 9. The CDR3 spans 14 residues. From germline, CDR1 is SGHNT and CDR2 YYREEE (reference sequence). In DNA, the CDR3 is TGTGCCAGCAGCCGGACAGGGGACGTCGCAGGCTACACCTTC. Protein product: CASSRTGDVAGYTF.

The chain is built from TRBV6-5 and TRBJ2-5, with TRBD2 matching 10 bases. The CDR3 is 16 residues long. Trimming removed 2 bases from V and 3 bases from J; junction bases left unmatched: 6. The germline V gene has CDR1 MNHEY and CDR2 SVGAGI. Written as DNA, the CDR3 is TGTGCCAGCAGTTACCCGAGCGGGGGGGTCAAAGAGACCCAGTACTTC. Amino acid sequence: CASSYPSGGVKETQYF.

This clone was seen a single time. This sequence joins TRBV5-1 and TRBJ1-6, with a tentative D call TRBD1 (5 bases). This CDR3 comprises 14 residues. Trimming shortened V by 5 bases and J by 5 bases, and 11 bases separated the two germline ends. From germline, CDR1 is SGHRS and CDR2 YFSETQ. The CDR3 spells CASRSTVDNSPLHF. CDR3 nucleotide sequence: TGCGCCAGCAGATCGACAGTTGATAATTCACCCCTCCACTTT.

This sequence joins TRBV18 and TRBJ1-2; D remains unclear. V lost 0 bases to trimming and J lost 3 bases, with 14 bases between them. This CDR3 is built from 16 residues. The germline V gene encodes CDR1 KGHSH and CDR2 LQKENI. In DNA, the CDR3 is TGTGCCAGCTCACCACCTTTGGAGGTTTACTACTATGGCTACACCTTC. Translating gives CASSPPLEVYYYGYTF.

CDR3: CASSPLPRSTDTQYF. In nucleotides, the CDR3 is TGTGCCAGCAGTCCCCTTCCCCGTAGCACAGATACGCAGTATTTT. The gene calls are TRBV6-2 or TRBV6-3 and TRBJ2-3, with D unclear. There are 15 residues in the CDR3. Germline V CDR1 and CDR2: MNHEY, SVGEGT. Trimming stripped 5 bases from V and 0 bases from J, with 12 bases between.

The chain joins TRBV28 to TRBJ2-3; no clear D. Deletions cut 7 bases from V and 5 bases from J, with 16 bases between. Germline CDR1 reads MDHEN; CDR2 reads SYDVKM. This CDR3 comprises 14 residues. CDR3 region: CASIGAPNRDTQYF. The CDR3 DNA reads TGTGCCAGCATAGGAGCGCCGAACCGAGATACGCAGTATTTT. Combining the CDR3 with reference TRBV28 and TRBJ2-3 gives the whole variable domain DVKVTQSSRYLVKRTGEKVFLECVQDMDHENMFWYRQDPGLGLRLIYFSYDVKMKEKGDIPEGYSVSREKKERFSLILESASTNQTSMYLCASIGAPNRDTQYFGPGTRLTVL.

This sequence joins TRBV4-3 and TRBJ2-1; a weak D match, TRBD2 (5 bases). The CDR3 sequence is 16 residues long. V was clipped by 0 bases and J by 8 bases, with 17 bases between them. Germline CDR1 reads LGHNA; CDR2 reads YSLEER. The CDR3 loop is CASSQEMAGLRDEQFF. In DNA form, the CDR3 reads TGCGCCAGCAGCCAAGAAATGGCGGGCCTTCGGGATGAGCAGTTCTTC.

This chain joins TRBV28 and TRBJ2-2; 8 nucleotides match TRBD1. The CDR3 is 16 residues long. Germline CDR1 reads MDHEN; CDR2 reads SYDVKM. The J segment lost 3 bases and the V segment lost 2 bases, leaving 5 bases of the junction unmatched. CDR3 amino acids: CASSLGAGGYTGELFF. CDR3 sequence (DNA): TGTGCCAGCAGTTTAGGGGCAGGGGGCTACACCGGGGAGCTGTTTTTT.

V and J are TRBV4-2 and TRBJ2-1, with D perhaps matching TRBD1 (5 bases). With 0 bases removed from V and 4 bases from J, the gap between germline ends came to 19 bases. Germline-derived CDR1 and CDR2 are LGHNA and YNFKEQ. There are 18 residues in the CDR3. This chain's CDR3 is CASSQEGVGSLLYNEQFF. CDR3 nucleotides: TGTGCCAGCAGCCAAGAAGGGGTCGGGTCCCTACTTTACAATGAGCAGTTCTTC.

The gene calls are TRBV25-1 and TRBJ2-3; 8 bases map to TRBD2. The CDR3 runs to 14 residues. CDR1 is MGHDK and CDR2 is SYGVNS in the germline V gene. Trimming cost V 3 bases and J 10 bases; bases outside gene matches: 9. This CDR3 reads CASSDHFSGIPQYF. The DNA for the CDR3 is TGTGCCAGCAGTGATCATTTTAGCGGGATCCCGCAGTATTTT.

This clone appeared a single time. The gene calls are TRBV7-8 and TRBJ1-2; perhaps TRBD1 as D (5 bases). The CDR3 has 15 amino acids. Looked up from germline, CDR1 is SGHVS and CDR2 is FQNEAQ. V gave up 3 bases and J gave up 4 bases, with 15 bases separating them. DNA of the CDR3: TGTGCCAGCAGCTTTATCAGGGAAGGAACCTATGGCTACACCTTC. This codes for CASSFIREGTYGYTF.

The gene calls are TRBV7-3 and TRBJ2-1; 11 bases match TRBD2. Germline CDR1 and CDR2: SGHTA and FQGTGA. The CDR3 totals 16 residues. Trimming took 5 bases from V and 5 from J; bases not matched to a gene: 8. The CDR3 bases are TGTGCCAGCAGCCTCTTGGGACTAGCGGTAAACAATGAGCAGTTCTTC. Protein product: CASSLLGLAVNNEQFF.

This clone has more than one count but fewer than ten. V and J are TRBV11-1 and TRBJ2-1, with 14 bases matching TRBD2. The CDR3 consists of 16 residues. Germline values: CDR1 SGHAT, CDR2 FQDESV (reference sequence). The junction had 12 bases not matched to a gene; V was cut back by 5 bases and J by 12 bases. In nucleotides, the CDR3 is TGTGCCAGCAGCCTGCACTCGACTAGCGGGAGGGCCGGGCAGTTCTTC. Protein: CASSLHSTSGRAGQFF.

This chain uses TRBV3-1 (or the pseudogene TRBV3-2) with TRBJ1-5, with TRBD1 as a possible D gene (6 bases). CDR1 is LGHDT, CDR2 YNNKEL, per germline (reference sequence). The CDR3 runs to 14 residues. With 4 bases removed from V and 3 bases from J, the gap between germline ends came to 10 bases. CDR3 protein: CASSPHRANQPQHF. In nucleotides, the CDR3 is TGTGCCAGCAGCCCTCACAGGGCCAATCAGCCCCAGCATTTT.

The table lists this clone with a count of one. This chain connects TRBV2 to TRBJ1-2; 12 bases fit TRBD1. V lost 6 bases, J lost 2 bases, and 7 bases stayed unmatched. CDR1 is SNHLY and CDR2 is FYNNEI in the germline V gene. The CDR3 is 16 amino acids. Here the CDR3 reads CASRQTGTGGNYGYTF. The CDR3 DNA reads TGTGCCAGCAGGCAAACCGGGACAGGGGGCAACTATGGCTACACCTTC.

This sequence joins TRBV28 and TRBJ2-7, with D tentatively TRBD2 (6 bases). The V and J ends lost 10 bases and 2 bases respectively, with 15 bases between them. CDR1 and CDR2 from the germline V gene are MDHEN and SYDVKM. This CDR3 is 13 amino acids long. The CDR3 reads CAISGLPPYEQYF. CDR3 bases: TGTGCCATCTCGGGACTTCCTCCCTACGAGCAGTACTTC.